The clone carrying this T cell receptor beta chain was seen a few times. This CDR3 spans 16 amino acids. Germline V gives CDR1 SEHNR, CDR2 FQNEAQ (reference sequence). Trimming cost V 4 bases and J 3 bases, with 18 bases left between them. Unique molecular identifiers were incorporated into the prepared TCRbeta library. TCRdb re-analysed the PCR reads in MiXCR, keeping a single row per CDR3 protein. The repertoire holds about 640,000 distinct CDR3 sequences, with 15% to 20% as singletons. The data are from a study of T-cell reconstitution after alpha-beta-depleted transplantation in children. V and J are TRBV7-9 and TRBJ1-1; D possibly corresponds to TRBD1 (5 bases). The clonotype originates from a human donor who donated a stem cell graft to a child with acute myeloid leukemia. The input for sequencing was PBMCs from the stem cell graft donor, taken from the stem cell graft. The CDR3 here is CASSSDGTVEDTEAFF. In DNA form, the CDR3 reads TGTGCCAGCAGCTCCGATGGGACCGTGGAGGACACTGAAGCTTTCTTT.